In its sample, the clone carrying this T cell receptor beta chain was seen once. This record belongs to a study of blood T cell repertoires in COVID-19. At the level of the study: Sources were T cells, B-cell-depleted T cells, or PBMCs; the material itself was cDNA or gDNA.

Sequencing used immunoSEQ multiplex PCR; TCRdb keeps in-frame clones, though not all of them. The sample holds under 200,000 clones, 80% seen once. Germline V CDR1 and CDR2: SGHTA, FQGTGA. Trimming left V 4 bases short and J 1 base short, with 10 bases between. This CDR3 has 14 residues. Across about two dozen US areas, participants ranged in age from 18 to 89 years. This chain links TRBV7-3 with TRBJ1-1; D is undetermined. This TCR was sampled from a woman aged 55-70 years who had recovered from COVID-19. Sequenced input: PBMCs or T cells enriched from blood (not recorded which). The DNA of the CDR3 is TGTGCCAGCAGCTCGCTAGGCCCGAACACTGAAGCTTTCTTT. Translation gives CASSSLGPNTEAFF.